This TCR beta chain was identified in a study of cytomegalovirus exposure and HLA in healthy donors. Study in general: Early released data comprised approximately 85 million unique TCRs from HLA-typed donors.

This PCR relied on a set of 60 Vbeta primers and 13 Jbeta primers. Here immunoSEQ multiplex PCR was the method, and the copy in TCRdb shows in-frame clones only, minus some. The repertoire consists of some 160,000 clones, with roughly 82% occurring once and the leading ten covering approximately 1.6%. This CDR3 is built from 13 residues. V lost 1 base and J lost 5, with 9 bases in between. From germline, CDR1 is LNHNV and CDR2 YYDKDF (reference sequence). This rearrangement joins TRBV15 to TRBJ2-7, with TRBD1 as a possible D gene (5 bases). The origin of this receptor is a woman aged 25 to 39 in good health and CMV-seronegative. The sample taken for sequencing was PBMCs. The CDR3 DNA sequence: TGTGCCACCAGCAGAGCCCAGGGTCACGAGCAGTACTTC. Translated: CATSRAQGHEQYF.